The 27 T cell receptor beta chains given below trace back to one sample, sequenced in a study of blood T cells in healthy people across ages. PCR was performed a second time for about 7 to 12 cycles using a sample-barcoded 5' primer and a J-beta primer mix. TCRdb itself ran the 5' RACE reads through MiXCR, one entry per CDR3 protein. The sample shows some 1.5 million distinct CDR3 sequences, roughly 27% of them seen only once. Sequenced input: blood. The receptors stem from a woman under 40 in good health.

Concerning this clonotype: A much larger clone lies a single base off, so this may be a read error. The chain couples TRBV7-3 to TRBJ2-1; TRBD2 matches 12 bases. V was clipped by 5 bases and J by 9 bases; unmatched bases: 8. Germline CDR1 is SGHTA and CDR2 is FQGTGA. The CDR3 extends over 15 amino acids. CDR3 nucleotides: TGTGCCAGCAGCCCCCAGACTAGCGGGGGAGGTGAGCAGTTCTTC. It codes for CASSPQTSGGGEQFF. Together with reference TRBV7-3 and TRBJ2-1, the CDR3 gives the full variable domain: GAGVSQTPSNKVTEKGKYVELRCDPISGHTALYWYRQSLGQGPEFLIYFQGTGAADDSGLPNDRFFAVRPEGSVSTLKIQRTERGDSAVYLCASSPQTSGGGEQFFGPGTRLTVL.

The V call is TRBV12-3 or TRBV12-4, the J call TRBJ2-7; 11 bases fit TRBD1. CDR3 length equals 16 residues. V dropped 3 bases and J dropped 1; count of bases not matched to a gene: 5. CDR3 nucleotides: TGTGCCAGCAGTTTTTGGGGACAGGGGGGATCCTACGAGCAGTACTTC. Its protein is CASSFWGQGGSYEQYF.

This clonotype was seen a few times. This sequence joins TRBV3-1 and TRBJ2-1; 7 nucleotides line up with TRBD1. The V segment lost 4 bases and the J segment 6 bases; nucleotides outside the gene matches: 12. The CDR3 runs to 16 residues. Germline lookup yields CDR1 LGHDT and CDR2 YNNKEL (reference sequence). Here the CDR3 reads CASSRQQGRRGNEQFF. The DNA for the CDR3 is TGTGCCAGCAGCCGTCAACAGGGGCGCCGGGGCAATGAGCAGTTCTTC.

In DNA form, the CDR3 reads TGTGCCAGCAGTGATAGAGCCGACGAGCAGTACTTC. Protein: CASSDRADEQYF. The V gene is TRBV28, the J gene TRBJ2-7; D is uncertain. The germline V gene encodes CDR1 MDHEN and CDR2 SYDVKM. V shed 5 bases and J shed 5 bases, with 10 bases lying between them. The CDR3 covers 12 residues.

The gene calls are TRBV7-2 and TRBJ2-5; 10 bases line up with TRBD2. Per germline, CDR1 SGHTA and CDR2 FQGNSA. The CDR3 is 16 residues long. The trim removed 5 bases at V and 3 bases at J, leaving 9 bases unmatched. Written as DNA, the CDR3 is TGTGCCAGCAGCCCCTATCTAGCGGGAGACGAAGAGACCCAGTACTTC. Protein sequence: CASSPYLAGDEETQYF.

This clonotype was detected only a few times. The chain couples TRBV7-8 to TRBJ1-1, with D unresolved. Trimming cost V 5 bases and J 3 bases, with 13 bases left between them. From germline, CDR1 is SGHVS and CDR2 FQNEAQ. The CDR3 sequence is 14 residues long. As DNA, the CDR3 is TGTGCCAGCAGCCCCGGCCCGGTGGACACTGAAGCTTTCTTT. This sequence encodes CASSPGPVDTEAFF.

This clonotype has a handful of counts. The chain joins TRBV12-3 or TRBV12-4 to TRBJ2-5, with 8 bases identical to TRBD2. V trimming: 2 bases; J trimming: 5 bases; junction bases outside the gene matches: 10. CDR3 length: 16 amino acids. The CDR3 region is CASSLFGGGQEETQYF. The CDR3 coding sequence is TGTGCCAGCAGTTTATTCGGCGGGGGGCAGGAGGAGACCCAGTACTTC.

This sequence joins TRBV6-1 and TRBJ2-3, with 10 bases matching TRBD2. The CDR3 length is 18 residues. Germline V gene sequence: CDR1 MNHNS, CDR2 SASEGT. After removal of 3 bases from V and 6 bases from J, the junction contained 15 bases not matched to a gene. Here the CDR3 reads CASSDGSGGAARGDTQYF. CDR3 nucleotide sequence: TGTGCCAGCAGTGATGGAAGCGGGGGGGCCGCGAGGGGGGATACGCAGTATTTT.

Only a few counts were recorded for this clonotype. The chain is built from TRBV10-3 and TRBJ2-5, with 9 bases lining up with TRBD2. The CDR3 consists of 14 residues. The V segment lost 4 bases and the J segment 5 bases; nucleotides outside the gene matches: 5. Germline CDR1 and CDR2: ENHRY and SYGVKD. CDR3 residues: CAISAAGGVETQYF. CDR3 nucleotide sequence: TGTGCCATCAGTGCTGCGGGAGGGGTTGAGACCCAGTACTTC.

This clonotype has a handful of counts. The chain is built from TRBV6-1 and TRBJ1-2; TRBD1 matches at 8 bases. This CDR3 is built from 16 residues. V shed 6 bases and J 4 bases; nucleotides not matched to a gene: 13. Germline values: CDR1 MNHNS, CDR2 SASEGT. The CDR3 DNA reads TGTGCCAGCAGCGCCACTCTCGTACAGGGGGTCTATGGCTACACCTTC. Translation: CASSATLVQGVYGYTF.

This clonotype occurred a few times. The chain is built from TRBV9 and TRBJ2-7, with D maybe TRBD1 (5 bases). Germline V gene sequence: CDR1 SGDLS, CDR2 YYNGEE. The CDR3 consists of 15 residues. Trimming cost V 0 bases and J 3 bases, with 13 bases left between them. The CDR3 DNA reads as TGTGCCAGCAGCGTAGATGTGGGGCCCTACTACGAGCAGTACTTC. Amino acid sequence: CASSVDVGPYYEQYF.

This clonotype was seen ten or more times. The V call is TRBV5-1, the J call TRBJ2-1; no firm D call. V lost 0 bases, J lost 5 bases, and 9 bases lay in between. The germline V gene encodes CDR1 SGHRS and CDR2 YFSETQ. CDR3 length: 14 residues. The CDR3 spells CASSLGLLNNEQFF. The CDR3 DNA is TGCGCCAGCAGCTTGGGCCTACTAAACAATGAGCAGTTCTTC.

DNA for the CDR3: TGTGCTAGTGGTTTGGTGGTGGGACGGAACACTGAAGCTTTCTTT. This translates into CASGLVVGRNTEAFF. The chain carries TRBV12-5 and TRBJ1-1; possible D gene TRBD1, 5 bases. Germline V gene data show CDR1 as LGHNT and CDR2 as FRNRAP. V lost 0 bases, J lost 1 base, and 9 bases lay in between. The CDR3 extends over 15 amino acids.

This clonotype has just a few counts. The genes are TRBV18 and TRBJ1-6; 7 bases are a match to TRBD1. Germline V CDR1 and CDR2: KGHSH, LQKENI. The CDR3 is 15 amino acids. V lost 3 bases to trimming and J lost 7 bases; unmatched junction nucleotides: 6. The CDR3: CASSPRVTGNSPLHF. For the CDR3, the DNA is TGTGCCAGCTCACCTAGGGTGACAGGGAATTCACCCCTCCACTTT.

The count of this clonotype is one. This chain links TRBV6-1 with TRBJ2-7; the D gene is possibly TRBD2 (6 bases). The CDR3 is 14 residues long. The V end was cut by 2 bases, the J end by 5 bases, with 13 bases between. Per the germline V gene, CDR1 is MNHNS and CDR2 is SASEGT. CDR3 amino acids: CASSESSGVDEQYF. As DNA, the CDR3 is TGTGCCAGCAGTGAATCCTCGGGGGTAGACGAGCAGTACTTC.

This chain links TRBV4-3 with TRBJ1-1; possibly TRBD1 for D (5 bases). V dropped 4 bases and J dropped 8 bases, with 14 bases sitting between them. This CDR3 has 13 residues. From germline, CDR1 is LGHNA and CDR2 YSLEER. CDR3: CASSRTGEGEAFF. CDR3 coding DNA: TGCGCCAGCAGCCGGACGGGGGAAGGGGAAGCTTTCTTT.

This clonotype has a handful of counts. The CDR3 here is CASSPVGASLANEQFF. The CDR3, as DNA: TGTGCCAGCAGCCCTGTAGGGGCTAGCCTAGCCAATGAGCAGTTCTTC. This chain links TRBV7-3 with TRBJ2-1; D tentatively reads TRBD1 or TRBD2 (5 bases each). Trimming stripped 5 bases from V and 6 bases from J, with 20 bases between. This CDR3 is built from 16 residues. Germline V CDR1 and CDR2: SGHTA, FQGTGA.

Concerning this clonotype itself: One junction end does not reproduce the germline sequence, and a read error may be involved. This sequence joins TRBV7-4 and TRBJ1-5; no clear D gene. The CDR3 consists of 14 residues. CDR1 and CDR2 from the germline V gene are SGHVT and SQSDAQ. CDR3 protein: CTGSSLERDQAQHF. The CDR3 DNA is TGTACCGGCAGCTCTTTGGAGAGAGATCAGGCCCAGCATTTT.

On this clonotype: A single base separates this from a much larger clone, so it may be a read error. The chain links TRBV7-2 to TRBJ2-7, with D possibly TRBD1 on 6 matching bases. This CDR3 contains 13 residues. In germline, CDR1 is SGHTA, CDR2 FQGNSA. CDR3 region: CAGSADRTYEQYF. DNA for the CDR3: TGTGCCGGCAGTGCCGACAGGACATACGAGCAGTACTTC.

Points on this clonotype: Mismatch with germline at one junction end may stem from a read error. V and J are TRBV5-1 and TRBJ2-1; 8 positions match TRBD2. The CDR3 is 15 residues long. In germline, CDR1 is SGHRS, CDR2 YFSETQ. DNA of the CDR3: TGCGCCAGCAGCCCCATAGCGGGGAGTAACAATGAGCAGTGCTTC. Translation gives CASSPIAGSNNEQCF.

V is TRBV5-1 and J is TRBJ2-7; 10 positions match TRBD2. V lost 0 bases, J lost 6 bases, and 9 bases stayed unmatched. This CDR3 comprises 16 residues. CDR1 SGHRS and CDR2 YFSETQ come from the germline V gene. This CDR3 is CASSLASIAGGSEQYF. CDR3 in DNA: TGCGCCAGCAGCTTGGCCTCCATAGCGGGAGGAAGCGAGCAGTACTTC.

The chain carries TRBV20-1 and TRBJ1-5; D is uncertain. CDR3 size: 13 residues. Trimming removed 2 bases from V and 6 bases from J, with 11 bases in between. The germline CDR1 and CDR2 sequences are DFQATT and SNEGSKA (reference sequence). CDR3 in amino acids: CSARLGYGQPQHF. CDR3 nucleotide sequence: TGCAGTGCTAGACTGGGGTACGGTCAGCCCCAGCATTTT.

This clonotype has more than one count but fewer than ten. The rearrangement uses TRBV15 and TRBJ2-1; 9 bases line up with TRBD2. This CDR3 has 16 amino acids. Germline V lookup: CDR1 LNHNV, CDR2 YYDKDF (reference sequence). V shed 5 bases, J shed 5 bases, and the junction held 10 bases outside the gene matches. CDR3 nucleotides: TGTGCCACCAGCCCCTCGCGGGAGGGCGGGCACAATGAGCAGTTCTTC. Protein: CATSPSREGGHNEQFF. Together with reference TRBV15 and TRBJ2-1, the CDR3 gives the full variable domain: DAMVIQNPRYQVTQFGKPVTLSCSQTLNHNVMYWYQQKSSQAPKLLFHYYDKDFNNEADTPDNFQSRRPNTSFCFLDIRSPGLGDTAMYLCATSPSREGGHNEQFFGPGTRLTVL.

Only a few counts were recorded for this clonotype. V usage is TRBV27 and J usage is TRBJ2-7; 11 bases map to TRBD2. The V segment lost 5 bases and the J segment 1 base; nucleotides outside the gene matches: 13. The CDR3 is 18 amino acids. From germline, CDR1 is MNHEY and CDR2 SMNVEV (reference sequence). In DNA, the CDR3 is TGTGCCAGCAGTCCCTCTACTAGCGGGAGCCTTACTTCCTACGAGCAGTACTTC. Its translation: CASSPSTSGSLTSYEQYF.

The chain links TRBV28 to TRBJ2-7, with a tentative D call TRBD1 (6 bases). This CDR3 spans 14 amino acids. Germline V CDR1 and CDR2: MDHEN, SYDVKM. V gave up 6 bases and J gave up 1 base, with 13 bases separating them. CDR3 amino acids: CASRSGTPSYEQYF. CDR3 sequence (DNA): TGTGCCAGCAGATCCGGGACACCGTCCTACGAGCAGTACTTC.

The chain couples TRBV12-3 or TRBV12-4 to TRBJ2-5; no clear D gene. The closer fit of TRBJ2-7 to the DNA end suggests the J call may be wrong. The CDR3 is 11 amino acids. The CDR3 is CASSFWIEQYF. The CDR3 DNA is TGTGCCAGCAGTTTCTGGATCGAGCAGTACTTC.

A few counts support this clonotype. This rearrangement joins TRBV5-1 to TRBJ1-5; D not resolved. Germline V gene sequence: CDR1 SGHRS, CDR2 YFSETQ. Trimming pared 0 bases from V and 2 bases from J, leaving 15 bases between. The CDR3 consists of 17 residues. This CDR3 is CASSLGEGSLGNQPQHF. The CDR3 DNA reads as TGCGCCAGCAGCTTGGGGGAAGGGAGCCTCGGCAATCAGCCCCAGCATTTT.